Presented here are 25 T cell receptor beta chains from one specimen sequenced in a study of blood T cell repertoires in COVID-19. TCRdb's copy holds only in-frame clones and misses some; the assay was immunoSEQ multiplex PCR. Of about 440,000 clones in the sample, around 89% were seen once. The sample comprised peripheral blood. These receptors all stem from a young woman with acute or convalescent COVID-19.

Regarding this clone: One end of the junction fails to match germline, which may point to a read error. CDR3 protein: CASSEAIPAEF. CDR3 coding DNA: TGTGCCAGCAGTGAAGCGATACCTGCGGAATTC. The gene calls are TRBV6-1 and TRBJ1-2; D call uncertain. The germline CDR1 and CDR2 sequences are MNHNS and SASEGT. This CDR3 has 11 residues.

The chain recombines TRBV9 with TRBJ2-1; D is possibly TRBD1 (6 bases). The germline gives CDR1 SGDLS, CDR2 YYNGEE. V lost 0 bases and J 8 bases, leaving 18 bases between the germline ends. This CDR3 is 16 amino acids long. In DNA, the CDR3 is TGTGCCAGCAGCGTAGAAGGGGGATACATTGATCATGAGCAGTTCTTC. Translation: CASSVEGGYIDHEQFF.

The chain uses TRBV7-9 and TRBJ1-2, with TRBD1 matching 7 bases. Trimming at V came to 5 bases and at J to 4 bases, leaving 13 bases not matched to a gene. The germline CDR1 and CDR2 sequences are SEHNR and FQNEAQ (reference sequence). The CDR3 consists of 16 residues. The CDR3 protein is CASSPKSGQILYGYTF. Written as DNA, the CDR3 is TGTGCCAGCAGCCCCAAATCGGGACAGATTCTCTATGGCTACACCTTC. Using reference TRBV7-9 and TRBJ1-2 for the parts outside the CDR3, the full variable domain is DTGVSQNPRHKITKRGQNVTFRCDPISEHNRLYWYRQTLGQGPEFLTYFQNEAQLEKSRLLSDRFSAERPKGSFSTLEIQRTEQGDSAMYLCASSPKSGQILYGYTFGSGTRLTVV.

The rearrangement uses TRBV3-1 (or the pseudogene TRBV3-2) and TRBJ1-1, with 7 nucleotides matching TRBD1. Germline V lookup: CDR1 LGHDT, CDR2 YNNKEL (reference sequence). The CDR3 is 15 residues long. V lost 3 bases to trimming and J lost 1 base; unmatched junction nucleotides: 5. The CDR3 loop reads CASSHSDRANTEAFF. CDR3 nucleotides: TGTGCCAGCAGCCATTCCGACAGGGCGAACACTGAAGCTTTCTTT.

The chain carries TRBV28 and TRBJ1-1, with D uncertain. Germline CDR1 and CDR2: MDHEN and SYDVKM. The CDR3 extends over 14 amino acids. Trimming stripped 3 bases from V and 0 bases from J, with 8 bases between. CDR3 in amino acids: CASSFRYLNTEAFF. The DNA of the CDR3 is TGTGCCAGCAGTTTCCGATACTTGAACACTGAAGCTTTCTTT.

In regard to this clone: Other nucleotide sequences from this sample produce the same CDR3. V and J are TRBV5-5 and TRBJ2-2; D not certain. In germline, CDR1 is SGHKS, CDR2 YYEKEE (reference sequence). V was clipped by 0 bases and J by 0 bases, with 6 bases between them. The CDR3 has 15 residues. In DNA form, the CDR3 reads TGTGCCAGCAGCTTGGGACTCGCGAACACCGGGGAGCTGTTTTTT. Translating it yields CASSLGLANTGELFF.

The rearrangement joins TRBV24-1 to TRBJ2-7, with D uncertain. V lost 4 bases, J lost 5 bases, and 8 bases lay in between. From germline, CDR1 is KGHDR and CDR2 SFDVKD. The CDR3 extends over 12 amino acids. CDR3 sequence reads: CATSDNLNEQYF. Written as DNA, the CDR3 is TGTGCCACCAGTGACAACCTAAACGAGCAGTACTTC.

J is TRBJ1-5 and V is TRBV19; 9 bases align to TRBD1. There are 17 residues in the CDR3. The V and J ends lost 3 bases and 6 bases, in that order; junction bases with no gene match: 12. CDR1 and CDR2 (germline): LNHDA, SQIVND (reference sequence). This CDR3 is CASSILWGQGFGQPQHF. The CDR3 bases are TGTGCCAGTAGTATCCTGTGGGGACAGGGTTTTGGTCAGCCCCAGCATTTT. Looking up the rest from reference TRBV19 and TRBJ1-5 gives the full variable domain: DGGITQSPKYLFRKEGQNVTLSCEQNLNHDAMYWYRQDPGQGLRLIYYSQIVNDFQKGDIAEGYSVSREKKESFPLTVTSAQKNPTAFYLCASSILWGQGFGQPQHFGDGTRLSIL.

Only a few counts were recorded for this clone. This chain links TRBV5-6 with TRBJ2-7, with D possibly being TRBD2 (6 bases). Germline V CDR1 and CDR2: SGHDT, YYEEEE. Deletions cut 0 bases from V and 9 bases from J, with 13 bases between. The CDR3 sequence is 13 residues long. The CDR3 nucleotides are TGTGCCAGCAGCTTGGTTCGGGGGAGTGGGCAGTACTTC. Residues: CASSLVRGSGQYF.

The chain employs TRBV5-5 and TRBJ2-1; D unresolved. CDR3 length: 13 residues. The V gene lost 2 bases and the J gene lost 4 bases, with 7 bases spanning the gap. Per germline, CDR1 SGHKS and CDR2 YYEKEE (reference sequence). The CDR3 nucleotides are TGTGCCAGCAGCTTCGCGGTTTACAATGAGCAGTTCTTC. This encodes CASSFAVYNEQFF.

This chain uses TRBV5-1 with TRBJ1-1, with 7 bases identical to TRBD1. This CDR3 is built from 18 residues. The germline gives CDR1 SGHRS, CDR2 YFSETQ. J was trimmed by 2 bases and V by 1 base; bases with no gene match: 14. The CDR3 reads CASSLTLDRKRVNTEAFF. CDR3 nucleotide sequence: TGCGCCAGCAGCTTGACACTGGACAGGAAGAGAGTAAACACTGAAGCTTTCTTT.

The chain links TRBV9 to TRBJ2-3; 9 nucleotides agree with TRBD1. Germline V gene sequence: CDR1 SGDLS, CDR2 YYNGEE. The CDR3 sequence is 15 residues long. Trimming removed 3 bases from V and 6 bases from J; junction bases left unmatched: 8. The CDR3 DNA reads TGTGCCAGCAGCGCGGACAGGGGACAGTGGGATACGCAGTATTTT. Translation: CASSADRGQWDTQYF.

The CDR3 region is CASRGGGYTEAFF. CDR3 nucleotides: TGTGCCAGCAGGGGTGGGGGGTACACTGAAGCTTTCTTT. The chain has TRBV28 and TRBJ1-1, with a possible D match to TRBD1 (5 bases). V was cut by 6 bases and J by 3 bases, with 11 bases left in between. CDR1 and CDR2 from the germline V gene are MDHEN and SYDVKM. The CDR3 extends over 13 amino acids.

The chain carries TRBV12-5 and TRBJ1-5, with unresolved D. Between the trimmed V and J ends, which lost 7 bases and 0 bases, there was a span of 13 bases. This CDR3 is 15 amino acids long. Germline assignment: CDR1 LGHNT and CDR2 FRNRAP. CDR3 nucleotides: TGTGCTAGTGTCGCGCGGCGGGATAGCAATCAGCCCCAGCATTTT. Encoded protein: CASVARRDSNQPQHF.

J is TRBJ1-3 and V is TRBV7-3; 10 bases fit TRBD1. Germline V lookup: CDR1 SGHTA, CDR2 FQGTGA. With V trimmed by 1 base and J by 7 bases, 7 bases remained unmatched. The CDR3 contains 16 residues. The DNA of the CDR3 is TGTGCCAGCAGCTTAAGGGACAGGGGACCCCGGAACACCATATATTTT. This translates into CASSLRDRGPRNTIYF.

On this clone itself: The sample carries other DNA sequences with the same CDR3. V and J are TRBV9 and TRBJ1-2; tentative D call: TRBD1 (5 bases). This CDR3 contains 14 residues. Germline lookup yields CDR1 SGDLS and CDR2 YYNGEE. The V end was cut by 0 bases, the J end by 2 bases, with 8 bases between. The CDR3: CASSVDGGNYGYTF. CDR3 DNA sequence: TGTGCCAGCAGCGTAGACGGGGGGAACTATGGCTACACCTTC.

V usage is TRBV9 and J usage is TRBJ2-7; 9 bases map to TRBD2. Germline CDR1 reads SGDLS; CDR2 reads YYNGEE. Unmatched junction bases numbered 7, after V lost 0 bases and J lost 0 bases. The CDR3 runs to 17 residues. The CDR3 DNA reads TGTGCCAGCAGCGTAGGATCGAGCGGGGGGAGCTCCTACGAGCAGTACTTC. This sequence encodes CASSVGSSGGSSYEQYF.

J is TRBJ1-6 and V is TRBV28; 8 bases agree with TRBD1. V was clipped by 7 bases and J by 5 bases; unmatched bases: 7. This CDR3 is 15 amino acids long. Per the germline V gene, CDR1 is MDHEN and CDR2 is SYDVKM. CDR3 sequence: CASKAAGQDNSPLHF. CDR3 nucleotides: TGTGCCAGCAAGGCAGCGGGACAGGATAATTCACCCCTCCACTTT.

This clone was counted once. The chain employs TRBV7-3 and TRBJ2-7; 9 bases align to TRBD1. V shed 4 bases and J 9 bases; nucleotides not matched to a gene: 4. This CDR3 has 12 residues. CDR1 is SGHTA and CDR2 is FQGTGA in the germline V gene. The CDR3 nucleotides are TGTGCCAGCAGCTCTCCGGGACAGGGGCAGTACTTC. Amino acid sequence: CASSSPGQGQYF.

The chain couples TRBV19 to TRBJ1-5, with a tentative D call TRBD1 (5 bases). Trimming left V 7 bases short and J 6 bases short, with 13 bases between. The CDR3 sequence is 13 residues long. CDR1 LNHDA and CDR2 SQIVND come from the germline V gene (reference sequence). This chain's CDR3 is CASTSVGGQPQHF. The CDR3 DNA reads as TGTGCCAGTACCTCCGTCGGGGGTCAGCCCCAGCATTTT. Full variable domain (missing parts from reference TRBV19 and TRBJ1-5): DGGITQSPKYLFRKEGQNVTLSCEQNLNHDAMYWYRQDPGQGLRLIYYSQIVNDFQKGDIAEGYSVSREKKESFPLTVTSAQKNPTAFYLCASTSVGGQPQHFGDGTRLSIL.

The chain is built from TRBV28 and TRBJ2-7; D is unclear. This CDR3 has 13 amino acids. Trimming left V 0 bases short and J 6 bases short, with 9 bases between. Germline V gene lookup returns CDR1 MDHEN and CDR2 SYDVKM. The CDR3 DNA reads TGTGCCAGCAGTTTATGTCTAAACTGCGAGCAGTACTTC. Translating it yields CASSLCLNCEQYF.

The chain is built from TRBV7-3 and TRBJ1-1; D call uncertain. This CDR3 has 14 amino acids. The V end lost 1 base, the J end lost 8 bases, and 14 bases lay between the germline ends. The germline V gene encodes CDR1 SGHTA and CDR2 FQGTGA. This CDR3 is CASSLSLSGSEAFF. CDR3 nucleotides: TGTGCCAGCAGCTTAAGTCTTTCCGGGAGCGAAGCTTTCTTT.

A word on this clone: This CDR3 is also generated by other DNA sequences in the sample. V usage is TRBV9 and J usage is TRBJ1-6; the match to TRBD1 covers 9 bases. The germline V gene has CDR1 SGDLS and CDR2 YYNGEE. The V and J ends lost 0 bases and 6 bases, in that order; junction bases with no gene match: 1. The CDR3 is 15 residues long. The CDR3 DNA follows: TGTGCCAGCAGCGTAGTGGACAGGGGTAATTCACCCCTCCACTTT. Translated: CASSVVDRGNSPLHF. The variable domain in full, completed from reference TRBV9 and TRBJ1-6, reads DSGVTQTPKHLITATGQRVTLRCSPRSGDLSVYWYQQSLDQGLQFLIQYYNGEERAKGNILERFSAQQFPDLHSELNLSSLELGDSALYFCASSVVDRGNSPLHFGNGTRLTVT.

The chain couples TRBV27 to TRBJ2-2; TRBD2 might be the D (5 bases). Between the trimmed V and J ends, which lost 8 bases and 7 bases, there was a span of 14 bases. This CDR3 comprises 13 residues. Germline V gene lookup returns CDR1 MNHEY and CDR2 SMNVEV (reference sequence). CDR3 sequence: CASGPHSDGELFF. The DNA for the CDR3 is TGTGCCAGCGGTCCTCATAGCGACGGGGAGCTGTTTTTT.

The rearrangement uses TRBV19 and TRBJ2-1; possible D gene TRBD2, 5 bases. Germline V gene sequence: CDR1 LNHDA, CDR2 SQIVND (reference sequence). Trimming left V 5 bases short and J 0 bases short, with 11 bases between. The CDR3 loop spans 15 amino acids. The CDR3 sequence is CASSDGKGSYNEQFF. The CDR3 nucleotides read TGTGCCAGTAGTGACGGGAAAGGCTCCTACAATGAGCAGTTCTTC.